These T cell receptor beta chains were read from a single sample in a study of blood T cell repertoires in COVID-19. Data came from immunoSEQ multiplex PCR; TCRdb stores just in-frame clones and leaves some out. In the table there are approximately 150,000 clones, around four fifths of which are singletons. The sequenced material came from peripheral blood. These receptors were taken from a woman in her sixties or seventies who had recovered from COVID-19. Both conserved end residues are part of each CDR3. A D gene is named only where the DNA matches it firmly. Size values are once, few and many counts, or a class for expanded clones, and some rows have none.

TRBD1,TRBV6-4,few,TRBJ2-3,TGTGCCAGCAGTGACGGACAGGGGGCCACAGATACGCAGTATTTT,CASSDGQGATDTQYF
-,TRBV7-9,-,TRBJ2-7,TGTGCCAGCAGCTTAGGTGTGTTACACGACGAGCAGTACTTC,CASSLGVLHDEQYF
-,TRBV6-6,-,TRBJ2-7,TGTGCCAGCAGTTACGGTCCATTTGGCCCCTACGAGCAGTACTTC,CASSYGPFGPYEQYF
TRBD1,TRBV29-1,-,TRBJ1-2,TGCAGCGTTGGGAGTGGGGACAGGGTTAACTATGGCTACACCTTC,CSVGSGDRVNYGYTF
-,TRBV6-5,-,TRBJ1-5,TGTGCCGTGGGAGACTATAGCAATCAGCCCCAGCATTTT,CAVGDYSNQPQHF
TRBD2,TRBV6-4,-,TRBJ2-7,TGTGCCAGCAGTGACCTAGCGGGACCCACCTACGAGCAGTACTTC,CASSDLAGPTYEQYF
-,TRBV10-3,-,TRBJ1-4,TGTGCCATCCGGGGGGGTGGAGACAATGAAAAACTGTTTTTT,CAIRGGGDNEKLFF
TRBD2,TRBV9,-,TRBJ2-1,TGTGCCAGCAGCGCACTAGCGGGAGGTCTCTACAATGAGCAGTTCTTC,CASSALAGGLYNEQFF
-,TRBV25-1,-,TRBJ2-3,TGTGCCAGCAGTGAATCTGTGGCCAGGGATACGCAGTATTTT,CASSESVARDTQYF
-,TRBV14,-,TRBJ2-7,TGTGCCAGCAGCCAAATGGGGGGTTCGCGCCCCTACGAGCAGTACTTC,CASSQMGGSRPYEQYF
-,TRBV24-1,once,TRBJ2-5,TGTGCCACCAGTGAGCAGGTCGACCGGACCCAGTACTTC,CATSEQVDRTQYF
TRBD1,TRBV3-1/TRBV3-2,once,TRBJ1-1,TGTGCCAGCAGCCCCCTAGCCCGGACAGGGGCTCGGACTTTCTTT,CASSPLARTGARTFF
TRBD1,TRBV29-1,-,TRBJ2-7,TGCAGCGTAGGAATCGCCGGGACAGAGTACTTC,CSVGIAGTEYF
-,TRBV7-3,-,TRBJ2-3,TGTGCCAGCAGCCTAGGGGGGGCTAGCACAGATACGCAGTATTTT,CASSLGGASTDTQYF
TRBD2,TRBV9,-,TRBJ2-1,TGTGCCAGCAGCGTAGTGGGACTAGAAGGTGAGCAGTTCTTC,CASSVVGLEGEQFF
-,TRBV5-1,-,TRBJ1-1,TGCGCCAGCTTACAGACACCAATGAACACTGAAGCTTTCTTT,CASLQTPMNTEAFF
TRBD2,TRBV7-3,-,TRBJ2-3,TGTGCCAGCAGCTTTGGGGGGCCTCTAGCGGGGGGCACAGATACGCAGTATTTT,CASSFGGPLAGGTDTQYF
TRBD1,TRBV5-4,-,TRBJ1-4,TGTGCCAGCAGCTTGGGGGGGACAGGGGGTGAAAAACTGTTTTTT,CASSLGGTGGEKLFF
TRBD2,TRBV2,-,TRBJ2-5,TGTGCCAGCAGTGGTTCTAGCGGGGGTCAAGAGACCCAGTACTTC,CASSGSSGGQETQYF
-,TRBV3-1/TRBV3-2,-,TRBJ1-1,TGTGCCAGCAGCCAAGTTGGGGGGGGGTCTGAAGCTTTCTTT,CASSQVGGGSEAFF
-,TRBV6-5,once,TRBJ2-7,TGTGCCAGCAGTTACTCGGTGGGGGCCCCCTCCTACGAGCAGTACTTC,CASSYSVGAPSYEQYF
TRBD1,TRBV6-5,-,TRBJ1-2,TGTGCCAGCAGTCGGACAGGGCTCTACACCTTC,CASSRTGLYTF
-,TRBV5-3,-,TRBJ2-3,TGTGCCTCAATGCATCTATCCACAGATACGCAGTATTTT,CASMHLSTDTQYF
TRBD2,TRBV3-1/TRBV3-2,-,TRBJ2-7,TGTGCCAGCAGCCAGGGGGGACTAGCGGTATACGAGCAGTACTTC,CASSQGGLAVYEQYF
-,TRBV7-8,many,TRBJ2-2,TGTGCCAGCAGCCCAGGGGTGGGCAGAGGCACCGGGGAGCTGTTTTTT,CASSPGVGRGTGELFF
TRBD1,TRBV6-5,-,TRBJ1-3,TGTGCCAGCACCGTGGACAGGGGGGGAAACACCATATATTTT,CASTVDRGGNTIYF
-,TRBV6-5,-,TRBJ2-7,TGTGCCAGCAGTTACACACAGGGTTACGAGCAGTACTTC,CASSYTQGYEQYF
-,TRBV11-2,-,TRBJ2-5,TGTGCCAGCAGCAACCCTTGGCGGGAAGTTTTAGAGACCCAGTACTTC,CASSNPWREVLETQYF